Listed below are T cell receptor beta chains from one sample, sequenced in a study of response to subunit inactivated influenza vaccine. From the RT-PCR reads, TCRdb called clonotypes with MiXCR, one entry per CDR3 protein. This table holds about 520,000 distinct CDR3 sequences, approximately 7.8% found once. The specimen comprised PBMCs from blood, sampled roughly 24 months after vaccination. The receptors here all came from a man aged 50-75 years who received an inactivated influenza vaccine. The conserved cysteine and the conserved F or W are not part of the CDR3 here.

j_call: TRBJ2-7
v_call: TRBV3-1
cdr3_aa: ASSPDPSYEQY

j_call: TRBJ2-2
v_call: TRBV15
cdr3_aa: ATSSWGTGELF

j_call: TRBJ2-2
v_call: TRBV7-2
cdr3_aa: ASSIHLANTGELF

j_call: TRBJ2-3
v_call: TRBV7-9
cdr3_aa: ASSFGTGTDTQY

j_call: TRBJ2-7
v_call: TRBV27
cdr3_aa: ARGAGTSGRRSYEQY

j_call: TRBJ2-3
v_call: TRBV21-1
cdr3_aa: ARSNPDRVAGTDTQY

j_call: TRBJ2-4
v_call: TRBV5-6
cdr3_aa: ASSVLAGENIQY

j_call: TRBJ1-1
v_call: TRBV24-1
cdr3_aa: ATSPGRNTEAF

j_call: TRBJ2-7
v_call: TRBV5-1
cdr3_aa: ASSLRQGPYEQY

j_call: TRBJ2-2
v_call: TRBV5-1
cdr3_aa: ASRPTRESRGNTGELF

j_call: TRBJ2-1
v_call: TRBV4-2
cdr3_aa: ASSQAVSGGKNEQF

j_call: TRBJ2-1
v_call: TRBV11-1
cdr3_aa: ASSWGQGTYNEQF

j_call: TRBJ1-5
v_call: TRBV28
cdr3_aa: ASSLEGTGGLNGNQPQH

j_call: TRBJ2-5
v_call: TRBV7-9
cdr3_aa: ASSLVAVQETQY

j_call: TRBJ2-7
v_call: TRBV4-1
cdr3_aa: ASSPNQGTEYEQY

j_call: TRBJ2-2
v_call: TRBV3-1
cdr3_aa: ASSQVRRNTGELF

j_call: TRBJ1-6
v_call: TRBV28
cdr3_aa: ASSAGGAGSPLH

j_call: TRBJ2-7
v_call: TRBV20-1
cdr3_aa: SARKPAGTYEQY

j_call: TRBJ2-3
v_call: TRBV28
cdr3_aa: ASRSGSLSTDTQY

j_call: TRBJ1-5
v_call: TRBV19
cdr3_aa: ASSIVANQPQH

j_call: TRBJ1-3
v_call: TRBV20-1
cdr3_aa: SARPGGPVGNTIY

j_call: TRBJ2-4
v_call: TRBV3-1
cdr3_aa: ASSHSTGTGLY

j_call: TRBJ1-1
v_call: TRBV6-1
cdr3_aa: ASSDLKNTEAF

j_call: TRBJ2-3
v_call: TRBV20-1
cdr3_aa: SARREYTQY

j_call: TRBJ2-5
v_call: TRBV29-1
cdr3_aa: SVERGLGTQY

j_call: TRBJ2-5
v_call: TRBV29-1
cdr3_aa: SAAAEVQETQY

j_call: TRBJ1-5
v_call: TRBV12-3/TRBV12-4
cdr3_aa: ASSAVLEGEPQH

j_call: TRBJ2-1
v_call: TRBV24-1
cdr3_aa: ATSGGSAAEQF

j_call: TRBJ2-1
v_call: TRBV4-3
cdr3_aa: ASSQGQANEQF

j_call: TRBJ1-1
v_call: TRBV12-3/TRBV12-4
cdr3_aa: ASRYSGANTEAF

j_call: TRBJ2-3
v_call: TRBV10-2
cdr3_aa: ASSEGVPTDTQY

j_call: TRBJ2-3
v_call: TRBV7-2
cdr3_aa: ASSQTSGRVADTQY

j_call: TRBJ2-7
v_call: TRBV11-2
cdr3_aa: ASSFTGPSEQY

j_call: TRBJ2-7
v_call: TRBV29-1
cdr3_aa: SVVGRQTYEQY

j_call: TRBJ2-5
v_call: TRBV20-1
cdr3_aa: SAPTLGQQETQY

j_call: TRBJ1-6
v_call: TRBV7-9
cdr3_aa: ASSLDSTVSYNSPLH

j_call: TRBJ1-1
v_call: TRBV4-3
cdr3_aa: ASSQKTPGQGAEAF

j_call: TRBJ2-1
v_call: TRBV9
cdr3_aa: ASSVASARPTYNEQF

j_call: TRBJ2-7
v_call: TRBV29-1
cdr3_aa: SVEGRRKNEQY

j_call: TRBJ2-7
v_call: TRBV7-2
cdr3_aa: ASSLQLVYEQY

j_call: TRBJ2-3
v_call: TRBV11-2
cdr3_aa: ASSSSGGDGGTDTQY

j_call: TRBJ2-5
v_call: TRBV4-2
cdr3_aa: ASSHSGGVGETQY